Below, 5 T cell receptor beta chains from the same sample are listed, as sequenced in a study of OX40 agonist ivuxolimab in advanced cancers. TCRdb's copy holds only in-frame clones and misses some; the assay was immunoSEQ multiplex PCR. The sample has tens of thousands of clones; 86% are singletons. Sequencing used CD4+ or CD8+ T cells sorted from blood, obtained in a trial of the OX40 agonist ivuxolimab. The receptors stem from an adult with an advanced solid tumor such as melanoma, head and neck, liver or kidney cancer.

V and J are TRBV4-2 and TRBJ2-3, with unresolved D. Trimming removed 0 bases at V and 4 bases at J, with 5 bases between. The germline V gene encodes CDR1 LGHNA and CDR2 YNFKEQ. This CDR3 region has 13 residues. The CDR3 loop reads CASSQDGPDTQYF. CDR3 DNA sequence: TGTGCCAGCAGCCAAGATGGGCCAGATACGCAGTATTTT.

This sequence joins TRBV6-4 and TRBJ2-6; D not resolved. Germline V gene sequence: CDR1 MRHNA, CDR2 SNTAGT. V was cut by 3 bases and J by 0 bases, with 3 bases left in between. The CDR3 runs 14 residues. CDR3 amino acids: CASSDGSGANVLTF. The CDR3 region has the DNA TGTGCCAGCAGTGATGGCTCTGGGGCCAACGTCCTGACTTTC.

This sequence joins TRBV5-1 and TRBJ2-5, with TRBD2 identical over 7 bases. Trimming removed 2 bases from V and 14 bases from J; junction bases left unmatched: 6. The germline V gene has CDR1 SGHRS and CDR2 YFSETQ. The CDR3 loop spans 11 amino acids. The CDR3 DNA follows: TGCGCCAGCAGCTTTGGGAGGGAATGCTACTTC. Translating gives CASSFGRECYF.

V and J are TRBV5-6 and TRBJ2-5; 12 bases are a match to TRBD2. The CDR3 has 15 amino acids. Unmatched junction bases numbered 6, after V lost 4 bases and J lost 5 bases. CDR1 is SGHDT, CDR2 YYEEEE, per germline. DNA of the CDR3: TGTGCCAGCAGCCTCCCCACTAGCGGGAGGGAGACCCAGTACTTC. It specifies CASSLPTSGRETQYF.

The CDR3, as DNA: TGTGCCAGCGGCGACGGGTCCTACGAGCAGTACTTC. Encoded protein: CASGDGSYEQYF. J is TRBJ2-5 and V is TRBV6-5, with no clear D. The DNA end lines up better with TRBJ2-7; the J call may be wrong. Germline-derived CDR1 and CDR2 are MNHEY and SVGAGI. The CDR3 spans 12 residues.